This T cell receptor (beta chain) comes out of a study of blood T cell repertoires in COVID-19. Clones were read by immunoSEQ multiplex PCR, and TCRdb kept only the in-frame ones, dropping some. Here the sample spans 120,000 to 150,000 clones, approximately 85% being singletons. Looked up from germline, CDR1 is SNHLY and CDR2 is FYNNEI. This CDR3 has 16 amino acids. The J segment lost 0 bases and the V segment lost 6 bases, leaving 5 bases of the junction unmatched. The source material was PBMCs or T cells enriched from blood (not recorded which). This TCR was sampled from a woman aged 45-65 years with acute COVID-19. The V call is TRBV2, the J call TRBJ1-4; 9 bases align to TRBD1. CDR3: CASSRDRAATNEKLFF. CDR3 in DNA: TGTGCCAGCAGCCGGGACAGGGCAGCAACTAATGAAAAACTGTTTTTT. Using reference TRBV2 and TRBJ1-4 for the parts outside the CDR3, the full variable domain is EPEVTQTPSHQVTQMGQEVILRCVPISNHLYFYWYRQILGQKVEFLVSFYNNEISEKSEIFDDQFSVERPDGSNFTLKIRSTKLEDSAMYFCASSRDRAATNEKLFFGSGTQLSVL.